The TCR beta chain described here comes from a study of monozygotic twins with inflammatory bowel disease. Comments on this clonotype: Its antigen is not known.

Study-wide results and caveats: The data gave no support to a single strong IBD-associated signal or clonotype. Clonotypes shared with others were fewer in IBD patients than in healthy twins, especially with disease activity.

Germline V lookup: CDR1 SGHRS, CDR2 YFSETQ. This CDR3 is built from 15 residues. Researchers ran eight separate cDNA reactions for each sample. Each CDR3 protein gets one entry in TCRdb, which reprocessed the 5' RACE reads and gives no DNA. This table holds 150,000 to 200,000 distinct CDR3 sequences. Sequencing used blood. This TCR derives from a human donor with ulcerative colitis or Crohn's disease, or a healthy co-twin of an affected twin (not recorded which). The V gene is TRBV5-1, the J gene TRBJ1-1. CDR3 protein: CASSLALGLNTEAFF. Full variable domain (outside the CDR3, taken from reference TRBV5-1 and TRBJ1-1): KAGVTQTPRYLIKTRGQQVTLSCSPISGHRSVSWYQQTPGQGLQFLFEYFSETQRNKGNFPGRFSGRQFSNSRSEMNVSTLELGDSALYLCASSLALGLNTEAFFGQGTRLTVV.